The clone carrying this T cell receptor beta chain was observed a handful of times. The target antigen is unknown. At one end, the junction sequence differs from germline, possibly due to a read error. Regarding treatment: oral pan-JAK inhibitor, 5-10 mg twice daily. Looked up from germline, CDR1 is SQVTM and CDR2 is ANQGSEA. This CDR3 comprises 14 residues. This record comes from a study of CD8+ T cells in alopecia areata. General study results and limits: Expanded CD8+ clones among the top 100, as well as scalp clonality, were significantly decreased by tofacitinib.

RNA, once extracted, was reverse transcribed into cDNA for use as the sequencing template. Assay used: immunoSEQ multiplex PCR; TCRdb lists only in-frame clones, some missing. The table has some 190,000 clones, approximately 57% seen once. The chain employs TRBV29-1 and TRBJ2-7, with D maybe TRBD1 (5 bases). Source: CD4+ T cells sorted from blood, taken at week 24, from a patient treated with tofacitinib. The receptor comes from a human donor with alopecia areata. CDR3 amino acids: CSVEAGNKGYEQYF. DNA of the CDR3: TGCAGCGTCGAAGCAGGGAATAAAGGCTACGAGCAGTACTTC.